The 20 T cell receptor beta chains below were found in one sample sequenced in a study of blood T cell repertoires in COVID-19 (dated by TCRdb to 2020 to 2021). Library method: the immunoSEQ multiplex PCR assay. Sourced from immuneACCESS, this table was stored by TCRdb with only in-frame sequences that have V and J called. A share of the clones is absent; for the studies checked, an unresolved V gene accounts for under half, and the remainder has no known explanation. This sample is represented by 140,000 to 150,000 clones; 85% to 90% of them were singletons. About an eighth of the sample lies in the top ten. The sequenced sample was peripheral blood. Receptors originate from a man between 18 and 29 years old with COVID-19, enrolled during active disease.

The chain recombines TRBV30 with TRBJ1-1, with unresolved D. Germline CDR1 GTSNPN, CDR2 SVGIG (reference sequence). V lost 0 bases, J lost 3 bases, and 8 bases lay in between. CDR3 length: 13 amino acids. The CDR3 DNA reads as TGTGCCTGGAGTGTCGGGAGGGACACTGAAGCTTTCTTT. It is translated as CAWSVGRDTEAFF.

This chain connects TRBV4-1 to TRBJ1-2; tentative D call: TRBD1 (6 bases). The CDR3 consists of 14 residues. The V gene's germline CDR1 is MGHRA and CDR2 YSYEKL. Deletions cut 2 bases from V and 4 bases from J, with 11 bases between. Written as DNA, the CDR3 is TGCGCCAGCAGCCAAAATACAGGGAGCTATGGCTACACCTTC. Its protein is CASSQNTGSYGYTF.

The V and J genes are TRBV30 and TRBJ2-3, with unresolved D. Germline CDR1 is GTSNPN and CDR2 is SVGIG (reference sequence). Trimming left V 5 bases short and J 3 bases short, with 18 bases between. The CDR3 spans 15 residues. The CDR3 is CAWQPPAGMTDTQYF. The CDR3 DNA is TGTGCCTGGCAGCCACCAGCAGGTATGACAGATACGCAGTATTTT.

The rearrangement links TRBV9 to TRBJ2-1, with 7 bases matching TRBD2. The CDR3 is made up of 16 amino acids. Germline V gives CDR1 SGDLS, CDR2 YYNGEE. V lost 0 bases to trimming and J lost 6 bases; unmatched junction nucleotides: 9. Written as DNA, the CDR3 is TGTGCCAGCAGCGTAGTGTATCGAGCGGGACGCAATGAGCAGTTCTTC. It translates to CASSVVYRAGRNEQFF.

The CDR3 DNA reads as TGTGCCAGCAGCTTGGCCGGCGGGGCGGGCCGACTCTACGAGCAGTACTTC. Its protein product is CASSLAGGAGRLYEQYF. This chain joins TRBV5-6 and TRBJ2-7; D is possibly TRBD2 (6 bases). This CDR3 region has 17 residues. Trimming cost V 0 bases and J 3 bases, with 19 bases left between them. Germline V gene data show CDR1 as SGHDT and CDR2 as YYEEEE.

The chain is built from TRBV6-2 or TRBV6-3 and TRBJ1-5; D is possibly TRBD1 (6 bases). The CDR3 is 16 amino acids. Germline CDR1 reads MNHEY; CDR2 reads SVGEGT. Trimming took 2 bases from V and 0 from J, leaving 11 bases between them. DNA of the CDR3: TGTGCCAGCAGTTACGCTGGGGGCTATAGCAATCAGCCCCAGCATTTT. Amino acids: CASSYAGGYSNQPQHF.

The rearrangement joins TRBV11-2 to TRBJ2-3; D is perhaps TRBD2 (5 bases). CDR3 length equals 15 residues. Germline V lookup: CDR1 SGHAT, CDR2 FQNNGV. Between the trimmed V and J ends, which lost 5 bases and 6 bases, there was a span of 18 bases. The CDR3 here is CASSRVDTTGDTQYF. CDR3 nucleotides: TGTGCCAGCAGCCGCGTTGACACCACGGGGGATACGCAGTATTTT.

This clone has only one observation. The rearrangement joins TRBV11-3 to TRBJ2-3; tentatively, D is TRBD2 (5 bases). This CDR3 is built from 16 residues. Germline CDR1 is SGHNT and CDR2 is YENEEA. Trimming removed 3 bases from V and 0 bases from J, with 13 bases in between. CDR3: CASSFGLGGSTDTQYF. CDR3 DNA: TGTGCCAGCAGCTTTGGATTGGGCGGGAGCACAGATACGCAGTATTTT.

The V call is TRBV5-1, the J call TRBJ2-3; D perhaps matches TRBD2 (6 bases). The V gene lost 0 bases and the J gene lost 4 bases, with 12 bases spanning the gap. This CDR3 has 15 amino acids. Per the germline V gene, CDR1 is SGHRS and CDR2 is YFSETQ. DNA for the CDR3: TGCGCCAGCAGCTTGGCGGGAGACGTGGCAGATACGCAGTATTTT. Protein sequence: CASSLAGDVADTQYF.

This clone was counted a few times. The rearrangement uses TRBV5-5 and TRBJ1-5; TRBD1 is a possible D gene (5 bases). V was trimmed by 2 bases and J by 3 bases, leaving 9 bases between them. From germline, CDR1 is SGHKS and CDR2 YYEKEE (reference sequence). The CDR3 sequence is 14 residues long. The CDR3, as DNA: TGTGCCAGCAGCTTATCCAGGGACAATCAGCCCCAGCATTTT. Translation gives CASSLSRDNQPQHF.

The V and J genes are TRBV27 and TRBJ2-3; 7 nucleotides align to TRBD1. CDR1 MNHEY and CDR2 SMNVEV come from the germline V gene (reference sequence). CDR3 length: 17 amino acids. The junction had 9 bases not matched to a gene; V was cut back by 1 base and J by 2 bases. CDR3 sequence: CASSLLRTGHPTDTQYF. For the CDR3, the DNA is TGTGCCAGCAGTTTATTACGGACAGGCCACCCCACAGATACGCAGTATTTT.

The rearrangement links TRBV15 to TRBJ2-1; possibly TRBD2 for D (6 bases). Germline-derived CDR1 and CDR2 are LNHNV and YYDKDF (reference sequence). This CDR3 spans 16 amino acids. Trimming took 1 base from V and 10 from J, leaving 20 bases between them. The CDR3 protein is CATSRGRGRASDEQFF. As DNA, the CDR3 is TGTGCCACCAGCAGAGGACGAGGTCGGGCTAGCGACGAGCAGTTCTTC.

CDR3 amino acids: CASSIDLRAMNTEAFF. CDR3 DNA: TGTGCCAGTAGTATCGACTTGAGGGCCATGAACACTGAAGCTTTCTTT. The V call is TRBV19, the J call TRBJ1-1, with D unclear. Trimming pared 3 bases from V and 0 bases from J, leaving 14 bases between. The CDR3 covers 16 residues. CDR1 and CDR2 (germline): LNHDA, SQIVND (reference sequence).

This sequence joins TRBV18 and TRBJ1-5, with 8 bases aligning to TRBD1. This CDR3 has 17 amino acids. Trimming at V came to 2 bases and at J to 5 bases, leaving 11 bases not matched to a gene. Germline CDR1 is KGHSH and CDR2 is LQKENI. The CDR3 loop is CASSPTVAGQAHQPQHF. In DNA, the CDR3 is TGTGCCAGCTCACCAACGGTTGCGGGACAGGCTCATCAGCCCCAGCATTTT. The full variable domain, rest sourced from reference TRBV18 and TRBJ1-5, is NAGVMQNPRHLVRRRGQEARLRCSPMKGHSHVYWYRQLPEEGLKFMVYLQKENIIDESGMPKERFSAEFPKEGPSILRIQQVVRGDSAAYFCASSPTVAGQAHQPQHFGDGTRLSIL.

The chain has TRBV12-5 and TRBJ2-3, with 8 nucleotides matching TRBD1. There are 13 residues in the CDR3. The J segment lost 5 bases and the V segment lost 7 bases, leaving 5 bases of the junction unmatched. Germline CDR1 reads LGHNT; CDR2 reads FRNRAP. CDR3 DNA: TGTGCTAGTGCACAGGGGGATCTAGATACGCAGTATTTT. Its translation: CASAQGDLDTQYF.

The chain couples TRBV28 to TRBJ2-1; 7 nucleotides agree with TRBD2. The trim removed 3 bases at V and 4 bases at J, leaving 6 bases unmatched. CDR1 is MDHEN and CDR2 is SYDVKM in the germline V gene. The length of the CDR3 is 15 residues. The CDR3 is CASSFGGGSYNEQFF. The CDR3 DNA follows: TGTGCCAGCAGTTTCGGCGGCGGGAGTTACAATGAGCAGTTCTTC.

The chain employs TRBV6-2 or TRBV6-3 and TRBJ2-1; the match to TRBD2 covers 15 bases. Germline lookup yields CDR1 MNHEY and CDR2 SVGEGT. J gave up 2 bases and V 4 bases, and 6 bases lay outside the gene matches. The CDR3 sequence is 18 residues long. CDR3 coding DNA: TGTGCCAGCAGTTTCGGGACTAGCGGGAGGAGTGCCTACAATGAGCAGTTCTTC. Amino acids: CASSFGTSGRSAYNEQFF.

The chain carries TRBV13 and TRBJ1-4; 7 nucleotides line up with TRBD1. The V segment lost 4 bases and the J segment 5 bases; nucleotides outside the gene matches: 10. In germline, CDR1 is PRHDT, CDR2 FYEKMQ (reference sequence). The CDR3 is made up of 16 amino acids. The CDR3 sequence: CASSSRPGQMNEKLFF. The CDR3 bases are TGTGCCAGCAGCTCTCGTCCGGGACAGATGAATGAAAAACTGTTTTTT.

The chain couples TRBV9 to TRBJ1-5; D ambiguous. Germline assignment: CDR1 SGDLS and CDR2 YYNGEE. V lost 6 bases to trimming and J lost 3 bases, with 16 bases between them. The CDR3 contains 15 residues. The CDR3 loop reads CASTPTDIHNQPQHF. The CDR3 DNA reads TGTGCCAGCACCCCAACAGATATACACAATCAGCCCCAGCATTTT.

This clone was counted only a few times. V usage is TRBV5-1 and J usage is TRBJ2-7; possibly TRBD2 for D (6 bases). The ends were cut back, 0 bases at V and 2 bases at J, with 12 bases in the middle. The CDR3 runs to 15 residues. Germline V gives CDR1 SGHRS, CDR2 YFSETQ. The CDR3 DNA sequence: TGCGCCAGCAGCTTGGGGGACTCGGTAACCTACGAGCAGTACTTC. Amino acids: CASSLGDSVTYEQYF.